Here is one TCR beta chain with its context. What it binds is unknown. The sample is drawn from a study of cytomegalovirus exposure and HLA in healthy donors. Turning to the study itself: In a previous analysis, around 110 million unique TCR beta sequences were found from 150 million to 200 million T cells. General study points: The sole available immune exposure information was CMV serostatus.

PCR amplification relied on 60 Vbeta primers (plus 13 Jbeta primers). Clones were sequenced by immunoSEQ multiplex PCR, and TCRdb holds only the in-frame ones, with some missing. The sample contains around 190,000 clones, around 82% of which appear only once. The V and J ends lost 6 bases and 5 bases respectively, with 25 bases between them. The CDR3 spans 17 residues. Germline V gives CDR1 KGHSH, CDR2 LQKENI. This clonotype was sampled from a man in his sixties in good health and CMV-seronegative. The sequencing sample was made of PBMCs. The V gene is TRBV18, the J gene TRBJ1-1, with D possibly matching TRBD1 (6 bases). The DNA for the CDR3 is TGTGCCAGCTCTGGGGGCAGCAGTACCTACATGGGTACTGAAGCTTTCTTT. Translation gives CASSGGSSTYMGTEAFF.